The clone carrying this T cell receptor beta chain was observed a single time. Its antigen is not identified. This entry belongs to a study of T cell responses to AZD1222 COVID-19 vaccine. V was clipped by 8 bases and J by 1 base; unmatched bases: 10. The CDR3 runs to 16 residues. Germline V lookup: CDR1 SEHNR, CDR2 FQNEAQ (reference sequence). Study-wide findings and caveats: Sampling that yielded the repertoires occurred only after the peak T cell response.

Profiling relied on immunoSEQ multiplex PCR, and the TCRdb table lists in-frame clones only, not all of them. The sample contains approximately 60,000 clones, 75% to 90% of which appear only once. Second doses that came at about 4 or about 12 weeks were put together. The sequencing used peripheral blood, collected 28 days after the second AZD1222 dose. The origin of this receptor is an adult who received the AZD1222 COVID-19 vaccine. The J gene is TRBJ2-2, the V gene TRBV7-9, with 7 nucleotides matching TRBD1. The DNA for the CDR3 is TGTGCCAGCCCCAAAGGACAGGCCCTGAACACCGGGGAGCTGTTTTTT. Translated: CASPKGQALNTGELFF.